This T cell receptor (beta chain) is drawn from a study of OX40 agonist ivuxolimab in advanced cancers. Whole-study results and caveats: The study found among the lowest clonal expansion in partial responders at 0.1-3.0 mg/kg.

Concerning this clone: Its antigen remains unknown.

Blood samples were obtained at baseline, cycle 4 day 1, and cycle 7 day 1. This table comes from immunoSEQ multiplex PCR, and its TCRdb copy is limited to in-frame clones, with some not included. This table holds 70,000 to 90,000 clones, around 83% found once. The CDR3 extends over 16 amino acids. Germline loops: CDR1 SGHAT, CDR2 FQNNGV. J was trimmed by 5 bases and V by 4 bases; bases with no gene match: 6. The sample consisted of CD4+ or CD8+ T cells sorted from blood, taken in a trial of the OX40 agonist ivuxolimab. The receptor was derived from an adult with an advanced solid tumor such as melanoma, head and neck, liver or kidney cancer. V and J are TRBV11-2 and TRBJ1-6, with 9 bases that match TRBD1. Here the CDR3 reads CASSSSGTGNNSPLHF. DNA for the CDR3: TGTGCCAGCAGCTCCTCCGGGACAGGGAATAATTCACCCCTCCACTTT.